These 16 T cell receptor beta chains originate from one sample sequenced in a study of blood T cell repertoires in COVID-19. Assay: immunoSEQ multiplex PCR; the TCRdb copy retains only in-frame clones and omits some. The table has 130,000 or so clones, approximately 81% seen once. Sequencing used peripheral blood. The receptors here all came from a woman aged 55-69 years with active or convalescent COVID-19.

This rearrangement joins TRBV2 to TRBJ1-2; the D gene is possibly TRBD1 (5 bases). Trimming took 8 bases from V and 4 from J, leaving 23 bases between them. The germline gives CDR1 SNHLY, CDR2 FYNNEI. The CDR3 is made up of 16 amino acids. CDR3 region: CASVQGRINSPYGYTF. The CDR3 bases are TGTGCCAGCGTTCAGGGTAGGATTAACTCCCCCTATGGCTACACCTTC.

The V and J genes are TRBV19 and TRBJ1-1, with D perhaps TRBD1 (6 bases). The germline V gene encodes CDR1 LNHDA and CDR2 SQIVND (reference sequence). CDR3 length: 12 residues. The V end lost 7 bases, the J end lost 1 base, and 7 bases lay between the germline ends. DNA for the CDR3: TGTGCCAGTACACAGGGGAACACTGAAGCTTTCTTT. This gives the protein CASTQGNTEAFF.

V gene TRBV28 combines with J gene TRBJ2-7; 7 bases agree with TRBD2. V was pared by 7 bases and J by 3 bases, with 9 bases of the junction left unmatched. This CDR3 comprises 14 residues. From germline, CDR1 is MDHEN and CDR2 SYDVKM. The CDR3 nucleotides are TGTGCCAGCATAGTGGTTAGCGGGCTCTACGAGCAGTACGTC. Amino acid sequence: CASIVVSGLYEQYV.

The J gene is TRBJ2-2, the V gene TRBV10-3; TRBD2 is a possible D gene (6 bases). The CDR3 covers 15 residues. CDR1 ENHRY and CDR2 SYGVKD come from the germline V gene. V dropped 5 bases and J dropped 7 bases, with 17 bases sitting between them. CDR3 in amino acids: CAISSSERVIGELFF. The CDR3 DNA is TGTGCCATCAGTTCTAGCGAGAGGGTGATCGGGGAGCTGTTTTTT.

Written as DNA, the CDR3 is TGTGCCAGTAGTAAACCCGGGTCAAAAGCTAACTATGGCTACACCTTC. The encoded protein is CASSKPGSKANYGYTF. V is TRBV19 and J is TRBJ1-2; D ambiguous. Germline V gives CDR1 LNHDA, CDR2 SQIVND (reference sequence). The V end lost 4 bases, the J end lost 0 bases, and 15 bases lay between the germline ends. There are 16 residues in the CDR3.

This chain joins TRBV10-1 and TRBJ2-2; no clear D gene. The germline V gene has CDR1 WNHNN and CDR2 SYGVQD (reference sequence). The CDR3 covers 14 residues. Trimming pared 5 bases from V and 1 base from J, leaving 8 bases between. Written as DNA, the CDR3 is TGCGCCAGCAGTTACGCCAGGAACACCGGGGAGCTGTTTTTT. Translating gives CASSYARNTGELFF.

The rearrangement links TRBV5-6 to TRBJ1-1; D uncertain. This CDR3 spans 15 amino acids. Trimming took off 1 base at V and 8 bases at J, with 18 bases between the two ends. Germline V gene data show CDR1 as SGHDT and CDR2 as YYEEEE. The CDR3 protein is CASSLFLLLYEEAFF. CDR3 DNA: TGTGCCAGCAGCTTGTTTCTCCTCCTGTACGAGGAAGCTTTCTTT. The whole variable domain, filled in from reference TRBV5-6 and TRBJ1-1, reads DAGVTQSPTHLIKTRGQQVTLRCSPKSGHDTVSWYQQALGQGPQFIFQYYEEEERQRGNFPDRFSGHQFPNYSSELNVNALLLGDSALYLCASSLFLLLYEEAFFGQGTRLTVV.

This clone has a handful of counts. The rearrangement links TRBV2 to TRBJ2-1; D is possibly TRBD2 (5 bases). CDR3 length equals 13 residues. The V and J ends lost 7 bases and 2 bases respectively, with 9 bases between them. Germline CDR1 is SNHLY and CDR2 is FYNNEI. CDR3 DNA: TGTGCCAGCACTAGCAACACCTACAATGAGCAGTTCTTC. Amino acid sequence: CASTSNTYNEQFF.

The chain is built from TRBV5-6 and TRBJ1-1; TRBD1 might be the D (6 bases). Trimming cost V 0 bases and J 0 bases, with 9 bases left between them. This CDR3 region has 15 residues. Germline V CDR1 and CDR2: SGHDT, YYEEEE. CDR3 bases: TGTGCCAGCAGCTTGGGGGACAACATGAACACTGAAGCTTTCTTT. As protein: CASSLGDNMNTEAFF.

The chain employs TRBV24-1 and TRBJ2-2; possibly TRBD2 for D (5 bases). CDR3 size: 16 residues. V dropped 3 bases and J dropped 4 bases, with 14 bases sitting between them. Germline CDR1 and CDR2: KGHDR and SFDVKD. The chain's CDR3 is CATSDIQDSATGELFF. The CDR3 DNA follows: TGTGCCACCAGTGATATTCAGGACTCTGCCACCGGGGAGCTGTTTTTT.

This clone appeared a single time. The rearrangement joins TRBV7-2 to TRBJ1-2; tentatively, D is TRBD1 (6 bases). This CDR3 is 15 amino acids long. Between the trimmed V and J ends, which lost 4 bases and 7 bases, there was a span of 19 bases. Germline-derived CDR1 and CDR2 are SGHTA and FQGNSA. The CDR3 DNA sequence: TGTGCCAGCAGCTCTGGGTCGGGGGGCGCGCGTGGCTACACCTTC. The encoded protein is CASSSGSGGARGYTF.

The chain is built from TRBV15 and TRBJ2-3; 8 bases match TRBD2. The CDR3 is 15 amino acids. CDR1 and CDR2 from the germline V gene are LNHNV and YYDKDF (reference sequence). The V gene end was trimmed by 0 bases and the J gene end by 4 bases; junction bases not matched to a gene: 3. CDR3 loop: CATSRDRAGADTQYF. CDR3 DNA sequence: TGTGCCACCAGCAGAGATCGAGCGGGAGCAGATACGCAGTATTTT.

The chain uses TRBV5-1 and TRBJ1-3; D possibly corresponds to TRBD1 (5 bases). Trimming pared 1 base from V and 0 bases from J, leaving 11 bases between. Germline V lookup: CDR1 SGHRS, CDR2 YFSETQ. The CDR3 extends over 16 amino acids. CDR3 DNA: TGCGCCAGCAGCTTGCAGGGAAGCCACTCTGGAAACACCATATATTTT. Its translation: CASSLQGSHSGNTIYF.

This clone occurred once. This sequence joins TRBV6-5 and TRBJ2-3, with 7 bases lining up with TRBD2. CDR1 and CDR2 from the germline V gene are MNHEY and SVGAGI. The CDR3 has 15 residues. J gave up 0 bases and V 7 bases, and 7 bases lay outside the gene matches. CDR3 DNA sequence: TGTGCCAGCACGCGACTAGCAGGAAGCACAGATACGCAGTATTTT. Translated, it gives CASTRLAGSTDTQYF.

The chain uses TRBV15 and TRBJ2-3, with 8 bases identical to TRBD2. Per germline, CDR1 LNHNV and CDR2 YYDKDF (reference sequence). The ends lost 0 bases at V and 3 bases at J; junction bases unmatched: 5. The CDR3 covers 16 residues. For the CDR3, the DNA is TGTGCCACCAGCAGAGATACGGGGGGGCCGACAGATACGCAGTATTTT. Amino acids: CATSRDTGGPTDTQYF.

J is TRBJ2-5 and V is TRBV2; a weak D match, TRBD2 (6 bases). The CDR3 sequence is 13 residues long. The V gene lost 9 bases and the J gene lost 2 bases, with 13 bases spanning the gap. In germline, CDR1 is SNHLY, CDR2 FYNNEI. The CDR3 protein is CASRLVEQETQYF. As DNA, the CDR3 is TGTGCCAGTCGACTAGTCGAGCAAGAGACCCAGTACTTC.